The 7 T cell receptor beta chains below were found in one sample sequenced in a study of cytotoxic CD8 clonotypes in ibrutinib-treated CLL. Profiled with immunoSEQ multiplex PCR; TCRdb holds only in-frame clones, not every one. This sample yields fewer than 300,000 clones, of which 70% to 80% are seen a single time; around 5.1% belongs to the top ten. The material was PBMCs, obtained at disease progression, from a patient treated with ibrutinib. Receptor source: a human donor with chronic lymphocytic leukemia.

J is TRBJ1-2 and V is TRBV9, with a weak D call TRBD1 (5 bases). This CDR3 is built from 16 residues. Germline CDR1 is SGDLS and CDR2 is YYNGEE. Deletions cut 4 bases from V and 3 bases from J, with 19 bases between. The CDR3 region has the DNA TGTGCCAGCAGCTTGGAGGTGGACACTGCTGACTATGGCTACACCTTC. Protein sequence: CASSLEVDTADYGYTF.

This clone was detected only once. The chain recombines TRBV15 with TRBJ1-2; D is undetermined. The length of the CDR3 is 15 residues. Germline loops: CDR1 LNHNV, CDR2 YYDKDF (reference sequence). V was trimmed by 0 bases and J by 5 bases, leaving 13 bases between them. DNA of the CDR3: TGTGCCACCAGCAGAGATCGGCTGGACCCATATGGCTACACCTTC. It translates to CATSRDRLDPYGYTF.

The chain has TRBV5-6 and TRBJ2-7, with D unclear. The V and J ends lost 4 bases and 2 bases respectively, with 7 bases between them. CDR1 is SGHDT and CDR2 is YYEEEE in the germline V gene. The CDR3 spans 12 residues. The CDR3 loop reads CASSPSAYEQYF. The DNA for the CDR3 is TGTGCCAGCAGCCCCTCCGCCTACGAGCAGTACTTC.

This clone was found once. This sequence joins TRBV6-5 and TRBJ2-2; D might be TRBD1 (6 bases). This CDR3 contains 15 residues. Germline V gene data show CDR1 as MNHEY and CDR2 as SVGAGI. V lost 0 bases, J lost 6 bases, and 11 bases lay in between. CDR3 DNA: TGTGCCAGCAGTTACTCGATCTCAGGGGCCGGGGAGCTGTTTTTT. Translated: CASSYSISGAGELFF.

V gene TRBV5-6 combines with J gene TRBJ1-4; D is possibly TRBD1 (6 bases). V was pared by 4 bases and J by 7 bases, with 23 bases between. The CDR3 is 17 residues long. CDR1 and CDR2 from the germline V gene are SGHDT and YYEEEE. The CDR3 loop reads CASSHPLVGGFGEKLFF. The CDR3 DNA is TGTGCCAGCAGCCACCCCCTCGTAGGGGGGTTCGGTGAAAAACTGTTTTTT.

J is TRBJ1-5 and V is TRBV2, with 9 positions matching TRBD1. V trimming: 6 bases; J trimming: 0 bases; junction bases outside the gene matches: 6. The germline V gene encodes CDR1 SNHLY and CDR2 FYNNEI. The CDR3 length is 16 residues. The CDR3 loop is CASRAGQGHSNQPQHF. In nucleotides, the CDR3 is TGTGCCAGCAGGGCGGGACAGGGTCATAGCAATCAGCCCCAGCATTTT.

The rearrangement joins TRBV2 to TRBJ2-3; D is perhaps TRBD2 (7 bases). V was shortened by 9 bases and J by 1 base, with 14 bases between the two germline ends. Germline-derived CDR1 and CDR2 are SNHLY and FYNNEI. The CDR3 covers 14 residues. The CDR3 protein is CASKAGAGTDTQYF. In DNA form, the CDR3 reads TGTGCCAGTAAGGCGGGGGCCGGCACAGATACGCAGTATTTT.